This T cell receptor beta chain was found in a study of T cells after yellow fever vaccination. Study-wide points: Most clones from primary vaccination resurfaced after the booster (approximately 97% CD4, around 90% CD8). The bulk population could contribute abundant contaminating clonotypes to FACS-sorted repertoires. CD4 and CD8 compartments shared a small share of clonotypes.

TCRdb itself ran the 5' RACE reads through MiXCR, one entry per CDR3 protein. The sample consists of a few hundred thousand distinct CDR3 sequences, approximately 4.3% of them appearing once. The table lists this clonotype with many counts. The antigen remains undetermined. The germline gives CDR1 WSHSY, CDR2 SAAADI. The trim removed 2 bases at V and 6 bases at J, leaving 7 bases unmatched. CDR3 length: 15 residues. The sequencing used PBMCs, collected 15 days after the yellow fever booster vaccination. V usage is TRBV10-2 and J usage is TRBJ1-1; 9 nucleotides line up with TRBD1. This clonotype was obtained from a man younger than 35 who received the YFV17D yellow fever vaccine. CDR3 amino acids: CASSESETGGSEAFF. The CDR3 DNA reads TGCGCCAGCAGTGAGAGTGAAACAGGGGGCTCTGAAGCTTTCTTT.